One sample yielded the 15 T cell receptor beta chains listed below, sequenced in a study of T cells in Graves' hyperthyroidism and ophthalmopathy (dated by TCRdb to about 2019). Receptor libraries were prepared by multiplex PCR. These reads were obtained on an Illumina HiSeq 2000. TCR beta CDR3 regions were amplified from RNA transcripts. A first-round RT-PCR of the TCR CDR3 used the HTBI primer set with the Qiagen OneStep RT-PCR kit. TCRdb handled the public reads itself, with Q25 trimming in fastp and clone calling in MiXCR, and kept productive beta chains. Each entry is one CDR3 protein sequence, shown with its most common DNA and genes. Counted in this sample were about 280,000 distinct CDR3 sequences; less than 30% of them appeared once. The top ten constitute about 30% of the sample. Sequencing used blood. These receptors were obtained from a man aged 35-49 years with Graves' hyperthyroidism that later progressed to Graves' ophthalmopathy.

The chain joins TRBV7-9 to TRBJ2-5, with D perhaps TRBD1 (5 bases). The V end lost 2 bases, the J end lost 3 bases, and 13 bases lay between the germline ends. Germline values: CDR1 SEHNR, CDR2 FQNEAQ (reference sequence). This CDR3 contains 15 residues. In DNA, the CDR3 is TGTGCCAGCAGCTTATTTTACCCAGGGAAAGAGACCCAGTACTTC. It translates to CASSLFYPGKETQYF.

This clonotype was observed at least ten times. The rearrangement joins TRBV14 to TRBJ1-2; D unresolved. Germline V lookup: CDR1 SGHDN, CDR2 FVKESK. Trimming cost V 4 bases and J 3 bases, with 12 bases left between them. This CDR3 comprises 14 residues. The CDR3 DNA follows: TGTGCCAGCAGCCGATACGGAGAAGACTATGGCTACACCTTC. It is translated as CASSRYGEDYGYTF.

V and J are TRBV12-3 or TRBV12-4 and TRBJ1-2; D is ambiguous. The V and J ends lost 3 bases and 9 bases respectively, with 17 bases between them. CDR3 size: 14 residues. CDR3 nucleotides: TGTGCCAGCAGTTTTGATCGTCGCAGTAAGAGCTACACCTTC. Its translation: CASSFDRRSKSYTF.

This clonotype showed up many times. The gene calls are TRBV28 and TRBJ2-5; 7 nucleotides line up with TRBD1. The length of the CDR3 is 14 residues. The V segment lost 8 bases and the J segment 3 bases; nucleotides outside the gene matches: 9. Looked up from germline, CDR1 is MDHEN and CDR2 is SYDVKM. This CDR3 reads CASFPGQLEETQYF. DNA for the CDR3: TGTGCCAGCTTCCCGGGACAGCTAGAAGAGACCCAGTACTTC.

The sample holds a few counts of this clonotype. CDR3 DNA: TGTGCCAGCAGCTTATACAGAGACAGGGACACTGAAGCTTTCTTT. Its translation: CASSLYRDRDTEAFF. The rearrangement links TRBV7-9 to TRBJ1-1, with 7 bases matching TRBD1. This CDR3 has 15 amino acids. The V gene's germline CDR1 is SEHNR and CDR2 FQNEAQ (reference sequence). After removal of 2 bases from V and 3 bases from J, the junction contained 6 bases not matched to a gene. Filled out from reference TRBV7-9 and TRBJ1-1, the complete variable domain reads DTGVSQNPRHKITKRGQNVTFRCDPISEHNRLYWYRQTLGQGPEFLTYFQNEAQLEKSRLLSDRFSAERPKGSFSTLEIQRTEQGDSAMYLCASSLYRDRDTEAFFGQGTRLTVV.

V is TRBV6-2 or TRBV6-3 and J is TRBJ2-7; TRBD1 is a possible D gene (6 bases). Germline values: CDR1 MNHEY, CDR2 SVGEGT. The CDR3 has 13 residues. V dropped 4 bases and J dropped 3 bases, with 10 bases sitting between them. The CDR3 here is CASSFGQNYEQYF. As DNA, the CDR3 is TGTGCCAGCAGTTTTGGACAGAACTACGAGCAGTACTTC.

This clonotype appeared many times. This chain links TRBV7-2 with TRBJ1-2; D gene unclear. The CDR3 length is 16 residues. Trimming removed 0 bases from V and 6 bases from J, with 17 bases in between. CDR1 is SGHTA, CDR2 FQGNSA, per germline. The CDR3 here is CASSLAASAHHNGYTF. The CDR3 DNA follows: TGTGCCAGCAGCTTAGCGGCGTCGGCACATCATAATGGCTACACCTTC.

This clonotype has a count of ten or more. The chain links TRBV10-3 to TRBJ1-2; TRBD1 is a possible D gene (6 bases). The CDR3 consists of 14 residues. Per the germline V gene, CDR1 is ENHRY and CDR2 is SYGVKD. The ends were cut back, 3 bases at V and 8 bases at J, with 16 bases in the middle. DNA for the CDR3: TGTGCCATCAGTGACCAAAACAGGGATTGGGGCTACACCTTC. Translated, it gives CAISDQNRDWGYTF.

This clonotype was counted many times. The rearrangement uses TRBV4-1 and TRBJ2-7, with D possibly being TRBD1 or TRBD2 (5 bases each). Trimming pared 0 bases from V and 7 bases from J, leaving 13 bases between. Germline CDR1 reads MGHRA; CDR2 reads YSYEKL. CDR3 length equals 14 residues. The CDR3 loop is CASSQEAGAWEQYF. The CDR3 coding sequence is TGCGCCAGCAGCCAAGAGGCCGGGGCTTGGGAGCAGTACTTC.

This clonotype has a count of ten or more. The chain combines TRBV5-1 with TRBJ2-5; tentatively, D is TRBD1 (6 bases). There are 13 residues in the CDR3. Trimming stripped 2 bases from V and 5 bases from J, with 10 bases between. Germline CDR1 is SGHRS and CDR2 is YFSETQ. CDR3 in DNA: TGCGCCAGCAGCTTCGGACAGTCGGAGACCCAGTACTTC. The encoded protein is CASSFGQSETQYF.

This clonotype came up many times. V gene TRBV30 combines with J gene TRBJ2-7; no reliable D call. Germline CDR1 GTSNPN, CDR2 SVGIG (reference sequence). With 0 bases removed from V and 0 bases from J, the gap between germline ends came to 12 bases. The CDR3 extends over 15 amino acids. CDR3 protein: CAWSVLISDSYEQYF. Here the CDR3 DNA reads TGTGCCTGGAGTGTACTCATCTCCGACTCCTACGAGCAGTACTTC. The variable domain in full, completed from reference TRBV30 and TRBJ2-7, reads SQTIHQWPATLVQPVGSPLSLECTVEGTSNPNLYWYRQAAGRGLQLLFYSVGIGQISSEVPQNLSASRPQDRQFILSSKKLLLSDSGFYLCAWSVLISDSYEQYFGPGTRLTVT.

This clonotype was detected ten times or more. The chain joins TRBV14 to TRBJ1-2; 8 bases fit TRBD1. The trim removed 1 base at V and 2 bases at J, leaving 0 bases unmatched. The V gene's germline CDR1 is SGHDN and CDR2 FVKESK. The length of the CDR3 is 14 residues. CDR3 residues: CASSQGQGNYGYTF. The CDR3 DNA reads as TGTGCCAGCAGCCAAGGACAGGGGAACTATGGCTACACCTTC.

This clonotype showed up many times. V gene TRBV20-1 combines with J gene TRBJ1-1, with TRBD1 as a possible D gene (6 bases). The V end lost 0 bases, the J end lost 3 bases, and 11 bases lay between the germline ends. The CDR3 consists of 14 residues. Germline V gene data show CDR1 as DFQATT and CDR2 as SNEGSKA (reference sequence). CDR3: CSARDPGADTEAFF. The CDR3 nucleotides read TGCAGTGCTAGAGACCCGGGGGCAGACACTGAAGCTTTCTTT.

This clonotype was recorded at least ten times. DNA of the CDR3: TGTGCCAGCAGCTTATTCACGGGGAATAGCAATCAGCCCCAGCATTTT. Protein: CASSLFTGNSNQPQHF. The genes are TRBV5-5 and TRBJ1-5; the D is unclear. The CDR3 spans 16 residues. Trimming removed 2 bases at V and 0 bases at J, with 12 bases between. The germline CDR1 and CDR2 sequences are SGHKS and YYEKEE (reference sequence).

The CDR3 reads CASSLLTGGGYTF. CDR3 nucleotides: TGTGCCAGCAGCTTATTGACAGGCGGTGGCTACACCTTC. The chain carries TRBV12-3 or TRBV12-4 and TRBJ1-2, with D possibly being TRBD1 (6 bases). V lost 6 bases, J lost 7 bases, and 15 bases lay in between. The CDR3 sequence is 13 residues long.